The 14 T cell receptor beta chains below all came from one sample that was sequenced in a study of T cells in tuberculosis. Here immunoSEQ multiplex PCR was the method, and the copy in TCRdb shows in-frame clones only, minus some. Altogether over 35,000 clones are present, roughly 96% being singletons, with the ten largest covering about 3.8%. What was sequenced was PBMCs. These receptors all come from a donor aged 5 to 30 with latent tuberculosis or without tuberculosis infection.

The chain links TRBV15 to TRBJ2-1, with 10 bases aligning to TRBD1. Germline V gene data show CDR1 as LNHNV and CDR2 as YYDKDF (reference sequence). V shed 4 bases and J 4 bases; nucleotides not matched to a gene: 7. The CDR3 is made up of 16 amino acids. The CDR3 DNA reads TGTGCCACCAGCATGGGACTGGGACAGGGGTACAATGAGCAGTTCTTC. Its translation is CATSMGLGQGYNEQFF.

This clone appeared once. The J gene is TRBJ1-1, the V gene TRBV7-2; D is possibly TRBD1 (6 bases). The V gene lost 1 base and the J gene lost 2 bases, with 14 bases spanning the gap. The CDR3 contains 16 residues. Germline CDR1 and CDR2: SGHTA and FQGNSA. The CDR3: CASSLDSRGLNTEAFF. The DNA of the CDR3 is TGTGCCAGCAGCTTAGATTCCAGGGGCCTTAACACTGAAGCTTTCTTT.

The chain combines TRBV7-3 with TRBJ2-7; D remains unclear. This CDR3 spans 15 amino acids. V was trimmed by 0 bases and J by 5 bases, leaving 14 bases between them. CDR1 SGHTA and CDR2 FQGTGA come from the germline V gene. The DNA of the CDR3 is TGTGCCAGCAGCTTAACGGCACGTGGCCGGGACGAGCAGTACTTC. Encoded protein: CASSLTARGRDEQYF.

The chain couples TRBV30 to TRBJ2-2; 10 positions match TRBD1. V shed 2 bases and J 4 bases; nucleotides not matched to a gene: 10. The germline gives CDR1 GTSNPN, CDR2 SVGIG (reference sequence). The CDR3 loop spans 17 amino acids. CDR3: CAWSHQTGGVGTGELFF. In nucleotides, the CDR3 is TGTGCCTGGAGTCACCAGACAGGGGGCGTAGGCACCGGGGAGCTGTTTTTT.

This clone appeared once. DNA of the CDR3: TGTGCCAGCAGCTTGATTAGCGGTAACACCGGGGAGCTGTTTTTT. Translating gives CASSLISGNTGELFF. This chain joins TRBV7-9 and TRBJ2-2, with TRBD2 as a possible D gene (6 bases). V dropped 3 bases and J dropped 2 bases, with 10 bases sitting between them. Germline CDR1 is SEHNR and CDR2 is FQNEAQ (reference sequence). The CDR3 consists of 15 residues.

The chain combines TRBV19 with TRBJ1-2, with D perhaps matching TRBD1 (6 bases). The CDR3 runs 11 residues. V lost 6 bases and J 6 bases, leaving 8 bases between the germline ends. From germline, CDR1 is LNHDA and CDR2 SQIVND (reference sequence). CDR3 bases: TGTGCCAGTAGAGCAGGGGATGGCTACACCTTC. Translating it yields CASRAGDGYTF.

The chain uses TRBV11-2 and TRBJ2-1; 8 bases fit TRBD2. The length of the CDR3 is 18 residues. Germline loops: CDR1 SGHAT, CDR2 FQNNGV. Trimming took 8 bases from V and 1 from J; bases not matched to a gene: 16. This chain's CDR3 is CASHHYPSPGGSYNEQFF. In nucleotides, the CDR3 is TGTGCCAGCCACCACTACCCTTCTCCGGGGGGGTCCTACAATGAGCAGTTCTTC. Filled out from reference TRBV11-2 and TRBJ2-1, the complete variable domain reads EAGVAQSPRYKIIEKRQSVAFWCNPISGHATLYWYQQILGQGPKLLIQFQNNGVVDDSQLPKDRFSAERLKGVDSTLKIQPAKLEDSAVYLCASHHYPSPGGSYNEQFFGPGTRLTVL.

The chain couples TRBV30 to TRBJ2-1; tentative D call: TRBD2 (6 bases). This CDR3 comprises 16 residues. The V gene's germline CDR1 is GTSNPN and CDR2 SVGIG (reference sequence). V lost 3 bases to trimming and J lost 6 bases, with 21 bases between them. In nucleotides, the CDR3 is TGTGCCTGGAGGCCACCCGGGACCCGGAGGGGCAATGAGCAGTTCTTC. As protein: CAWRPPGTRRGNEQFF.

This clone was counted once. The chain links TRBV2 to TRBJ1-6; no definite D call. V was shortened by 3 bases and J by 12 bases, with 9 bases between the two germline ends. Germline V gives CDR1 SNHLY, CDR2 FYNNEI. This CDR3 contains 12 residues. CDR3 loop: CASSEFGKPLHF. CDR3 nucleotides: TGTGCCAGCAGTGAGTTCGGGAAACCCCTCCACTTT.

The chain links TRBV2 to TRBJ1-5, with D tentatively TRBD1 (6 bases). The CDR3 spans 14 residues. Trimming cost V 3 bases and J 6 bases, with 12 bases left between them. Germline V gene data show CDR1 as SNHLY and CDR2 as FYNNEI. CDR3 protein: CASSDGGRSQPQHF. Here the CDR3 DNA reads TGTGCCAGCAGTGACGGGGGGCGTAGTCAGCCCCAGCATTTT.

The chain couples TRBV7-6 to TRBJ1-6, with D perhaps matching TRBD1 (5 bases). Per the germline V gene, CDR1 is SGHVS and CDR2 is FNYEAQ. The CDR3 is made up of 15 amino acids. Trimming cost V 7 bases and J 5 bases, with 15 bases left between them. Here the CDR3 DNA reads TGTGCCAGCACCCAAGAGAGGACAAATAATTCACCCCTCCACTTT. The encoded protein is CASTQERTNNSPLHF.

The CDR3 bases are TGTGCCAGCAATCACCCCTCCAGAGGGTTTGTGTTGAACACTGAAGCTTTCTTT. Its protein is CASNHPSRGFVLNTEAFF. This chain connects TRBV7-8 to TRBJ1-1; D call uncertain. Germline CDR1 SGHVS, CDR2 FQNEAQ. The V gene lost 7 bases and the J gene lost 0 bases, with 24 bases spanning the gap. This CDR3 spans 18 amino acids. The full variable domain, rest sourced from reference TRBV7-8 and TRBJ1-1, is GAGVSQSPRYKVAKRGQDVALRCDPISGHVSLFWYQQALGQGPEFLTYFQNEAQLDKSGLPSDRFFAERPEGSVSTLKIQRTQQEDSAVYLCASNHPSRGFVLNTEAFFGQGTRLTVV.

V is TRBV30 and J is TRBJ1-6; TRBD1 matches 7 bases. The CDR3 has 13 amino acids. V lost 2 bases, J lost 5 bases, and 0 bases stayed unmatched. Germline V gives CDR1 GTSNPN, CDR2 SVGIG (reference sequence). Written as DNA, the CDR3 is TGTGCCTGGAGTACAGGGGATAATTCACCCCTCCACTTT. Translation: CAWSTGDNSPLHF.

This chain links TRBV7-8 with TRBJ1-1; D gene ambiguous. The V end lost 5 bases, the J end lost 0 bases, and 7 bases lay between the germline ends. The CDR3 is made up of 13 amino acids. The V gene's germline CDR1 is SGHVS and CDR2 FQNEAQ. In DNA, the CDR3 is TGTGCCAGCAGCCCCTATATGAACACTGAAGCTTTCTTT. Its translation: CASSPYMNTEAFF.